Only a few counts were recorded for the clone carrying this T cell receptor beta chain. Its antigen is as yet unknown. The sample belongs to a study of identical twins. Study-level findings and limits: Models, which agreed with sharing between unrelated individuals, nonetheless underestimated the out-of-frame TCR alpha sharing seen in monozygotic twins.

TCRdb reprocessed the 5' RACE reads with MiXCR, giving one entry per CDR3 protein. The sample shows hundreds of thousands of distinct CDR3 sequences, 8% to 9% of them seen only once. Germline trimming cut 3 bases from V and 3 bases from J; bases unmatched to any gene: 6. The CDR3 totals 16 residues. The germline gives CDR1 SGHRS, CDR2 YFSETQ. The sample also formed part of further work on yellow fever vaccine responses in identical twins.

The source of this sequence is a young woman in good health. The sequenced sample consisted of PBMCs. V is TRBV5-1 and J is TRBJ1-2; TRBD1 matches at 12 bases. The CDR3 DNA reads TGCGCCAGCAGCTCGTCCGGGACAGGGGGCTACTATGGCTACACCTTC. Amino acids: CASSSSGTGGYYGYTF.